This entry is about one T cell receptor (beta chain). The V and J ends lost 8 bases and 5 bases, in that order; junction bases with no gene match: 7. Per germline, CDR1 SNHLY and CDR2 FYNNEI. This CDR3 has 14 amino acids. This sample is part of a study of CD4+ T cells in melanoma. Clones were sequenced by immunoSEQ multiplex PCR, and TCRdb holds only the in-frame ones, with some missing. The sample lists over 15,000 clones, around 76% occurring once. The material sequenced was cells from a culture (not recorded whether cultured in vitro). The chain links TRBV2 to TRBJ2-3, with 10 bases identical to TRBD1. The TCR originated in a human donor with melanoma. CDR3 nucleotides: TGTGCCAGCGGAAGACAGGGGGCGGGAGATACGCAGTATTTT. Translated: CASGRQGAGDTQYF.